This TCR beta chain was captured by sequencing in a study of T cell responses to AZD1222 COVID-19 vaccine. Study-wide results and limits: Within unmutated variant regions lay the reported targets of nearly half of spike-specific TCRs.

Sequencing used immunoSEQ multiplex PCR; TCRdb keeps in-frame clones, though not all of them. The sample records around 110,000 clones, 80% to 90% being singletons. This CDR3 region has 17 residues. CDR1 is KGHSH and CDR2 is LQKENI in the germline V gene. The V and J ends lost 8 bases and 0 bases respectively, with 17 bases between them. Details on this clone: The antigen is undetermined.

The clonotype was recovered from an adult in good health. The sequencing used peripheral blood, collected on day 0 of MenACWY control vaccination. V and J are TRBV18 and TRBJ2-6; D might be TRBD2 (5 bases). In DNA form, the CDR3 reads TGTGCCAGCCTACAGAGGGCAGCAAGCTCTGGGGCCAACGTCCTGACTTTC. This encodes CASLQRAASSGANVLTF.